The 27 T cell receptor beta chains reported below all come from one sample, sequenced in a study of a mutant IDH1 vaccine in newly diagnosed glioma. The protocol was immunoSEQ multiplex PCR, while the TCRdb copy is restricted to in-frame clones and leaves out a portion. Here the sample spans tens of thousands of clones, 83% being singletons. Time point here: baseline, week 1 (first vaccination visit). The sample's treatment: pre-vaccination baseline after standard-of-care therapy. The source material was PBMCs, sampled from a glioma patient treated with radiotherapy, temozolomide or both. These receptors were obtained from a woman aged 45-65 years with glioma.

The chain links TRBV5-1 to TRBJ1-1, with TRBD1 matching over 7 bases. Germline CDR1 is SGHRS and CDR2 is YFSETQ. This CDR3 contains 15 residues. With V trimmed by 0 bases and J by 0 bases, 2 bases remained unmatched. The CDR3 here is CASSLEGQMNTEAFF. The CDR3 nucleotides are TGCGCCAGCAGCTTGGAGGGACAGATGAACACTGAAGCTTTCTTT.

This clone is categorized as medium-sized. V usage is TRBV6-4 and J usage is TRBJ2-3; D gene ambiguous. V gave up 2 bases and J gave up 0 bases, with 3 bases separating them. The CDR3 contains 13 residues. Germline V gives CDR1 MRHNA, CDR2 SNTAGT. CDR3 region: CASSDGSTDTQYF. CDR3 in DNA: TGTGCCAGCAGTGACGGTAGCACAGATACGCAGTATTTT.

The chain has TRBV28 and TRBJ1-2; D unresolved. Between the trimmed V and J ends, which lost 6 bases and 2 bases, there was a span of 10 bases. The CDR3 extends over 13 amino acids. CDR1 is MDHEN and CDR2 is SYDVKM in the germline V gene. In DNA, the CDR3 is TGTGCCAGCAGGCTCCCGGGCAACTATGGCTACACCTTC. Amino acid sequence: CASRLPGNYGYTF.

This chain links TRBV4-1 with TRBJ2-7; 7 nucleotides match TRBD1. Germline V gene lookup returns CDR1 MGHRA and CDR2 YSYEKL. V lost 0 bases and J lost 2; bases outside the gene matches: 4. This CDR3 is 15 amino acids long. CDR3 residues: CASSQDWGQTYEQYF. CDR3 coding DNA: TGCGCCAGCAGCCAAGATTGGGGACAGACCTACGAGCAGTACTTC.

The chain joins TRBV5-1 to TRBJ1-4, with D perhaps matching TRBD1 (5 bases). This CDR3 comprises 15 residues. The V end was cut by 4 bases, the J end by 0 bases, with 10 bases between. Germline V CDR1 and CDR2: SGHRS, YFSETQ. In nucleotides, the CDR3 is TGCGCCAGCAGCGTACAGGACCCAACTAATGAAAAACTGTTTTTT. This translates into CASSVQDPTNEKLFF. Full variable domain (remainder filled in from reference TRBV5-1 and TRBJ1-4): KAGVTQTPRYLIKTRGQQVTLSCSPISGHRSVSWYQQTPGQGLQFLFEYFSETQRNKGNFPGRFSGRQFSNSRSEMNVSTLELGDSALYLCASSVQDPTNEKLFFGSGTQLSVL.

This rearrangement joins TRBV9 to TRBJ2-3; 12 bases map to TRBD2. V shed 0 bases, J shed 4 bases, and the junction held 3 bases outside the gene matches. The CDR3 is made up of 16 amino acids. Germline V gene sequence: CDR1 SGDLS, CDR2 YYNGEE. The CDR3 loop is CASSVEPSGGADTQYF. CDR3 DNA: TGTGCCAGCAGCGTAGAACCTAGCGGGGGGGCAGATACGCAGTATTTT. Variable domain in full (rest from reference TRBV9 and TRBJ2-3): DSGVTQTPKHLITATGQRVTLRCSPRSGDLSVYWYQQSLDQGLQFLIQYYNGEERAKGNILERFSAQQFPDLHSELNLSSLELGDSALYFCASSVEPSGGADTQYFGPGTRLTVL.

V gene TRBV5-4 combines with J gene TRBJ2-1, with D uncertain. Trimming stripped 4 bases from V and 7 bases from J, with 9 bases between. The CDR3 sequence is 12 residues long. Germline V gives CDR1 SGHNT, CDR2 YYREEE (reference sequence). CDR3 in amino acids: CASSPGNNEQFF. CDR3 nucleotide sequence: TGTGCCAGCAGCCCCGGTAATAATGAGCAGTTCTTC.

The rearrangement links TRBV5-1 to TRBJ2-7; tentatively, D is TRBD1 or TRBD2 (5 bases each). The V gene's germline CDR1 is SGHRS and CDR2 YFSETQ. V was shortened by 1 base and J by 7 bases, with 24 bases between the two germline ends. There are 17 residues in the CDR3. This CDR3 is CASSLHPGPNLPGEQYF. CDR3 sequence (DNA): TGCGCCAGCAGCTTGCATCCGGGGCCTAACCTCCCGGGGGAGCAGTACTTC. Full variable domain (missing parts from reference TRBV5-1 and TRBJ2-7): KAGVTQTPRYLIKTRGQQVTLSCSPISGHRSVSWYQQTPGQGLQFLFEYFSETQRNKGNFPGRFSGRQFSNSRSEMNVSTLELGDSALYLCASSLHPGPNLPGEQYFGPGTRLTVT.

This sequence joins TRBV6-1 and TRBJ1-1; the match to TRBD1 covers 10 bases. The CDR3 consists of 14 residues. After removal of 7 bases from V and 8 bases from J, the junction contained 10 bases not matched to a gene. Germline CDR1 MNHNS, CDR2 SASEGT. This chain's CDR3 is CASTPGTGVSEAFF. CDR3 DNA sequence: TGTGCCAGCACCCCGGGGACAGGGGTTTCAGAAGCTTTCTTT.

This clone has just one count. The chain couples TRBV2 to TRBJ1-2, with D perhaps TRBD1 (5 bases). The germline gives CDR1 SNHLY, CDR2 FYNNEI. The CDR3 extends over 14 amino acids. The ends were cut back, 3 bases at V and 6 bases at J, with 14 bases in the middle. CDR3: CASSDIPGVNGYTF. Here the CDR3 DNA reads TGTGCCAGCAGTGATATCCCGGGGGTAAATGGCTACACCTTC.

The rearrangement uses TRBV21-1 and TRBJ2-3; the table's D call TRBD2 went unverified against the DNA. TRBV21-1 is a documented pseudogene. This CDR3 is 18 amino acids long. DNA of the CDR3: TGTGCCAGCAACCCCCGAATTACTAGCCGTCGAAGCACAGATACGCAGTATTTT. Protein sequence: CASNPRITSRRSTDTQYF.

This clone was detected a few times. The gene calls are TRBV29-1 and TRBJ2-7; D gene uncertain. Germline V gene lookup returns CDR1 SQVTM and CDR2 ANQGSEA. V lost 4 bases and J 3 bases, leaving 10 bases between the germline ends. CDR3 length: 12 residues. The CDR3 DNA is TGCAGCGTTGTATTGGTCAGCTACGAGCAGTACTTC. Protein product: CSVVLVSYEQYF.

The chain joins TRBV5-1 to TRBJ1-1; D is unclear. The V end was cut by 5 bases, the J end by 3 bases, with 8 bases between. This CDR3 is 12 amino acids long. Germline V gives CDR1 SGHRS, CDR2 YFSETQ. The CDR3 loop reads CASSSTDTEAFF. The CDR3 region has the DNA TGCGCCAGCAGTAGTACGGACACTGAAGCTTTCTTT.

V is TRBV28 and J is TRBJ1-2, with D uncertain. This CDR3 has 12 residues. V was shortened by 4 bases and J by 1 base, with 4 bases between the two germline ends. Germline CDR1 and CDR2: MDHEN and SYDVKM. The CDR3 DNA follows: TGTGCCAGCAGTTACAATAACTATGGCTACACCTTC. It translates to CASSYNNYGYTF.

V is TRBV19 and J is TRBJ2-7; possible D gene TRBD1, 5 bases. This CDR3 region has 13 residues. With 5 bases removed from V and 9 bases from J, the gap between germline ends came to 17 bases. Germline V gene lookup returns CDR1 LNHDA and CDR2 SQIVND (reference sequence). The CDR3 reads CASSSRQRDAQYF. The CDR3 DNA reads TGTGCCAGTAGTTCCCGACAGCGCGATGCGCAGTACTTC.

By its share, this clone is medium-sized. Other DNA sequences in this sample translate to the same CDR3. The J gene is TRBJ1-1, the V gene TRBV7-3, with 9 bases identical to TRBD1. CDR1 is SGHTA, CDR2 FQGTGA, per germline. Trimming removed 0 bases from V and 2 bases from J; junction bases left unmatched: 1. CDR3 length: 15 amino acids. DNA for the CDR3: TGTGCCAGCAGCTTAACGACAGGGGGAAACACTGAAGCTTTCTTT. Translated: CASSLTTGGNTEAFF.

The J gene is TRBJ2-3, the V gene TRBV5-4; D is ambiguous. CDR1 SGHNT and CDR2 YYREEE come from the germline V gene (reference sequence). V was clipped by 0 bases and J by 5 bases, with 10 bases between them. This CDR3 is built from 14 residues. The CDR3 reads CASSLDQRIDTQYF. The CDR3 bases are TGTGCCAGCAGCTTGGACCAGAGGATAGATACGCAGTATTTT.

The rearrangement uses TRBV5-6 and TRBJ1-2; 7 nucleotides align to TRBD1. The germline V gene has CDR1 SGHDT and CDR2 YYEEEE. V was pared by 0 bases and J by 3 bases, with 11 bases of the junction left unmatched. There are 17 residues in the CDR3. In DNA, the CDR3 is TGTGCCAGCAGCTTGGTGGCAGGGGGGCGGCAGGACTATGGCTACACCTTC. Translating gives CASSLVAGGRQDYGYTF. Full variable domain (remainder filled in from reference TRBV5-6 and TRBJ1-2): DAGVTQSPTHLIKTRGQQVTLRCSPKSGHDTVSWYQQALGQGPQFIFQYYEEEERQRGNFPDRFSGHQFPNYSSELNVNALLLGDSALYLCASSLVAGGRQDYGYTFGSGTRLTVV.

This clone was seen just once. The V call is TRBV5-1, the J call TRBJ2-5; 11 nucleotides align to TRBD2. CDR1 and CDR2 from the germline V gene are SGHRS and YFSETQ. The junction had 8 bases not matched to a gene; V was cut back by 5 bases and J by 5 bases. The CDR3 has 15 residues. The CDR3 bases are TGCGCCAGCAGGTCTAGCGGGGGGACCAGGGAGACCCAGTACTTC. Translation: CASRSSGGTRETQYF. The full variable domain, completed using reference TRBV5-1 and TRBJ2-5, is KAGVTQTPRYLIKTRGQQVTLSCSPISGHRSVSWYQQTPGQGLQFLFEYFSETQRNKGNFPGRFSGRQFSNSRSEMNVSTLELGDSALYLCASRSSGGTRETQYFGPGTRLLVL.

The chain joins TRBV28 to TRBJ1-6, with 7 nucleotides matching TRBD1. The germline gives CDR1 MDHEN, CDR2 SYDVKM. The CDR3 sequence is 16 residues long. The V gene end was trimmed by 6 bases and the J gene end by 7 bases; junction bases not matched to a gene: 12. CDR3 residues: CASSSGGAERNSPLHF. The CDR3 DNA reads TGTGCCAGCAGCTCAGGGGGGGCCGAAAGGAATTCACCCCTCCACTTT. Variable domain in full (rest from reference TRBV28 and TRBJ1-6): DVKVTQSSRYLVKRTGEKVFLECVQDMDHENMFWYRQDPGLGLRLIYFSYDVKMKEKGDIPEGYSVSREKKERFSLILESASTNQTSMYLCASSSGGAERNSPLHFGNGTRLTVT.

The sample holds one count of this clone. V gene TRBV10-1 combines with J gene TRBJ2-3, with TRBD2 matching over 9 bases. Germline CDR1 WNHNN, CDR2 SYGVQD (reference sequence). CDR3 size: 15 residues. V dropped 2 bases and J dropped 5; count of bases not matched to a gene: 5. Here the CDR3 DNA reads TGCGCCAGCAGTGAGCGGCGGGGGGGACTAGATACGCAGTATTTT. Its protein is CASSERRGGLDTQYF.

The chain has TRBV4-3 and TRBJ1-1, with a possible D match to TRBD1 (6 bases). CDR1 and CDR2 (germline): LGHNA, YSLEER. V was clipped by 1 base and J by 0 bases, with 9 bases between them. This CDR3 has 15 amino acids. The CDR3 region is CASSQGGPMNTEAFF. CDR3 bases: TGCGCCAGCAGCCAAGGGGGGCCTATGAACACTGAAGCTTTCTTT.

In its sample, this clone was seen once. V gene TRBV5-1 combines with J gene TRBJ1-2; TRBD1 matches 9 bases. Germline CDR1 reads SGHRS; CDR2 reads YFSETQ. V gave up 4 bases and J gave up 6 bases; unmatched junction bases: 4. This CDR3 contains 13 residues. The CDR3 here is CASSKQGADGYTF. The CDR3 nucleotides read TGCGCCAGCAGCAAACAGGGGGCTGATGGCTACACCTTC.

V and J are TRBV2 and TRBJ2-1; D is unresolved. V dropped 5 bases and J dropped 10 bases, with 15 bases sitting between them. Germline V gene sequence: CDR1 SNHLY, CDR2 FYNNEI. The CDR3 has 13 amino acids. CDR3 coding DNA: TGTGCCAGCAGTCCAGACCCCCCCGGGGAGCAGTTCTTC. It is translated as CASSPDPPGEQFF. The complete variable domain, with remaining parts taken from reference TRBV2 and TRBJ2-1, reads EPEVTQTPSHQVTQMGQEVILRCVPISNHLYFYWYRQILGQKVEFLVSFYNNEISEKSEIFDDQFSVERPDGSNFTLKIRSTKLEDSAMYFCASSPDPPGEQFFGPGTRLTVL.

This clone appeared a single time. The chain is built from TRBV14 and TRBJ2-3; 8 bases line up with TRBD2. CDR3 length equals 15 residues. Germline-derived CDR1 and CDR2 are SGHDN and FVKESK. V was pared by 8 bases and J by 3 bases, with 10 bases of the junction left unmatched. The CDR3 here is CASSHGGAGTDTQYF. DNA for the CDR3: TGTGCCAGCTCCCACGGGGGGGCGGGGACAGATACGCAGTATTTT.

V is TRBV5-5 and J is TRBJ2-7; D might be TRBD2 (5 bases). Germline values: CDR1 SGHKS, CDR2 YYEKEE (reference sequence). The CDR3 contains 13 residues. V was cut by 6 bases and J by 1 base, with 11 bases left in between. CDR3 protein: CASNQRGSYEQYF. The CDR3 DNA reads as TGTGCCAGCAACCAACGCGGGTCCTACGAGCAGTACTTC.

In its sample, this clone was seen a few times. V gene TRBV25-1 combines with J gene TRBJ1-5, with D hard to call. V was shortened by 5 bases and J by 7 bases, with 12 bases between the two germline ends. The length of the CDR3 is 13 residues. CDR1 MGHDK and CDR2 SYGVNS come from the germline V gene. The CDR3 region has the DNA TGTGCCAGCAGTCCGTCTGAGGGACAGCCCCAGCATTTT. Protein: CASSPSEGQPQHF.